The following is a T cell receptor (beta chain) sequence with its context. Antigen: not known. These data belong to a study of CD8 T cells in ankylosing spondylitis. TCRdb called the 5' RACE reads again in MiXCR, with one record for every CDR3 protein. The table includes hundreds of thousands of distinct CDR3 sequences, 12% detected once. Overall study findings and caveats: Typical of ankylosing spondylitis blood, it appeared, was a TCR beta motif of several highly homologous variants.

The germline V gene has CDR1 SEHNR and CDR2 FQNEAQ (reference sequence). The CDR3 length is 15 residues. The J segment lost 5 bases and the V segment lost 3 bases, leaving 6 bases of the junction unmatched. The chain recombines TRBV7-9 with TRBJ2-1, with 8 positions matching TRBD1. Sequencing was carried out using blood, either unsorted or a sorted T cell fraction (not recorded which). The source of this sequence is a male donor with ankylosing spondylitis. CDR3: CASSFPDRGDNEQFF. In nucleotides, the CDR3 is TGTGCCAGCAGCTTCCCTGACAGGGGAGACAATGAGCAGTTCTTC.